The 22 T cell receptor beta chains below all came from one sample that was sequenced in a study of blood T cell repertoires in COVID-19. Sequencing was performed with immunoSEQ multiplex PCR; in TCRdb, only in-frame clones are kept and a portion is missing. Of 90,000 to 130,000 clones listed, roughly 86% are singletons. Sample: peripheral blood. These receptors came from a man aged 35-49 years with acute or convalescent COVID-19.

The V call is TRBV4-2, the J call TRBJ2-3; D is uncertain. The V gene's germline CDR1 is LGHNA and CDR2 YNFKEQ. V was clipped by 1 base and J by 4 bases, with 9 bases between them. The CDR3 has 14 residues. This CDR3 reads CASSQGLGADTQYF. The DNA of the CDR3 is TGTGCCAGCAGCCAAGGTCTAGGCGCAGATACGCAGTATTTT.

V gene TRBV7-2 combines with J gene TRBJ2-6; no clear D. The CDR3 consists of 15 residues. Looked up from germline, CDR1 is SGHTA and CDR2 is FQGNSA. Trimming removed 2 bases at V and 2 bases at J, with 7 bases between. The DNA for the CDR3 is TGTGCCAGCAGCTTAAATATTGCTGGGGCCAACGTCCTGACTTTC. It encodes CASSLNIAGANVLTF.

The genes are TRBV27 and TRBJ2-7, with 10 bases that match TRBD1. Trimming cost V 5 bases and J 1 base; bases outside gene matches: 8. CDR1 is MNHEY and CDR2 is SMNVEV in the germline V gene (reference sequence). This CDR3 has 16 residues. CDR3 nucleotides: TGTGCCAGCAGTGTTCGACCGGGACAGGGGTCCTACGAGCAGTACTTC. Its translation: CASSVRPGQGSYEQYF.

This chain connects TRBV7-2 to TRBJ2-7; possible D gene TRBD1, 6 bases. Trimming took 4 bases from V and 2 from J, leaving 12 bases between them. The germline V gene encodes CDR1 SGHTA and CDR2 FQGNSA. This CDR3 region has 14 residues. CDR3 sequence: CASSYTTGTYEQYF. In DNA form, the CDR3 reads TGTGCCAGCAGCTATACTACAGGGACCTACGAGCAGTACTTC.

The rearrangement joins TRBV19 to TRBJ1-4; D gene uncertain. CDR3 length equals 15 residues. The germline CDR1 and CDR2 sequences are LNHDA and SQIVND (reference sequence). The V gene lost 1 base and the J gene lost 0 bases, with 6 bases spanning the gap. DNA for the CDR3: TGTGCCAGTAGTATAGTGGGAGCAACTAATGAAAAACTGTTTTTT. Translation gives CASSIVGATNEKLFF.

The CDR3 DNA follows: TGTGCTAGTGGCGCCGGGGGGGGTTCCAATCAGCCCCAGCATTTT. Amino acids: CASGAGGGSNQPQHF. V and J are TRBV12-5 and TRBJ1-5; possibly TRBD1 for D (5 bases). The CDR3 totals 15 residues. The germline gives CDR1 LGHNT, CDR2 FRNRAP. V was trimmed by 6 bases and J by 3 bases, leaving 15 bases between them.

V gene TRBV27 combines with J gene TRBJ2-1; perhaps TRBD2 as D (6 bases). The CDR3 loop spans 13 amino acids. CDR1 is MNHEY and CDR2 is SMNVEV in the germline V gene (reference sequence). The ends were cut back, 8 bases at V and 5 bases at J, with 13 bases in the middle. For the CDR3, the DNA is TGTGCCAGCCTGGGACTCCCGGACAATGAGCAGTTCTTC. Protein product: CASLGLPDNEQFF.

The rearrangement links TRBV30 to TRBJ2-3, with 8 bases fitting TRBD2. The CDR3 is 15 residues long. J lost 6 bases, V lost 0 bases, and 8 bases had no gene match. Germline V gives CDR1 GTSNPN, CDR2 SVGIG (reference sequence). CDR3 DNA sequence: TGTGCCTGGAGTGTCGGGCGGGGGGCCGGGGATACGCAGTATTTT. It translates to CAWSVGRGAGDTQYF.

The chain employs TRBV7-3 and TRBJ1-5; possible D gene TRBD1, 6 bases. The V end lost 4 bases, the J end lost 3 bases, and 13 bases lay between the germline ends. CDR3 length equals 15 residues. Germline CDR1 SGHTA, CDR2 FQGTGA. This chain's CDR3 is CASSSAGGLNQPQHF. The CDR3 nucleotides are TGTGCCAGCAGCTCAGCGGGGGGCCTCAATCAGCCCCAGCATTTT.

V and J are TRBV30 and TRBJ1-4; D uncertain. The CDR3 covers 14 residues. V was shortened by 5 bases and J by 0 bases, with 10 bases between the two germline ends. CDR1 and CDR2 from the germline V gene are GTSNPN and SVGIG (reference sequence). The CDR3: CAWATLATNEKLFF. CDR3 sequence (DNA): TGTGCCTGGGCGACACTTGCAACTAATGAAAAACTGTTTTTT.

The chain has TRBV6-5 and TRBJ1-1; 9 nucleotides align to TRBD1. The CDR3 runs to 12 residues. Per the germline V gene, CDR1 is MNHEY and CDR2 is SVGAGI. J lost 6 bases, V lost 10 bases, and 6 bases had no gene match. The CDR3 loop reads CATQQGAAEAFF. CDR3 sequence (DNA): TGTGCCACCCAACAGGGGGCGGCTGAAGCTTTCTTT.

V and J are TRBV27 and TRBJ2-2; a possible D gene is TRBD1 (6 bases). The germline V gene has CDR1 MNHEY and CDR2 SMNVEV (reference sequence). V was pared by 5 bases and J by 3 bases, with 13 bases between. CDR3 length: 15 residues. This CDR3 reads CASSMQGPYTGELFF. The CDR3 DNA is TGTGCCAGCAGTATGCAGGGGCCATACACCGGGGAGCTGTTTTTT.

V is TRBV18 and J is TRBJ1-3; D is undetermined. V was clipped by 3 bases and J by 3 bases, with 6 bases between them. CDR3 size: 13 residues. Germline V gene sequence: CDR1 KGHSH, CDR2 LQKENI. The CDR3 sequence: CASSPRDGNTIYF. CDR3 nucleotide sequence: TGTGCCAGCTCACCGAGAGATGGAAACACCATATATTTT.

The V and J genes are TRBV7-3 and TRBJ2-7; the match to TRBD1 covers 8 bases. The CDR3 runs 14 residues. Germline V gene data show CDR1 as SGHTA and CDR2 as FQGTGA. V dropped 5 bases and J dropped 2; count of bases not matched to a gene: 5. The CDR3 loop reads CASSLRQGPYEQYF. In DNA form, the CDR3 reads TGTGCCAGCAGCCTGAGACAGGGGCCCTACGAGCAGTACTTC. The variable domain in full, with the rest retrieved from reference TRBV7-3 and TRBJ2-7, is GAGVSQTPSNKVTEKGKYVELRCDPISGHTALYWYRQSLGQGPEFLIYFQGTGAADDSGLPNDRFFAVRPEGSVSTLKIQRTERGDSAVYLCASSLRQGPYEQYFGPGTRLTVT.

The CDR3 DNA sequence: TGCGCCAGCAGCTTGTTGACACCTTTCTCCTACGAGCAGTACTTC. The encoded protein is CASSLLTPFSYEQYF. The J gene is TRBJ2-7, the V gene TRBV5-1, with D hard to call. The CDR3 extends over 15 amino acids. Germline V gene sequence: CDR1 SGHRS, CDR2 YFSETQ. The germline V and J ends were trimmed by 1 base and 0 bases, with 11 bases remaining between them.

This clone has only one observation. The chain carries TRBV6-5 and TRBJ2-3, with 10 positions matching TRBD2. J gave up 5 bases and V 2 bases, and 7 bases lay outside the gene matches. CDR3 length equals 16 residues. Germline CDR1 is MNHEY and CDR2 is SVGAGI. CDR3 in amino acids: CASSYGRTSGVDTQYF. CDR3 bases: TGTGCCAGCAGTTACGGACGGACTAGCGGTGTAGATACGCAGTATTTT.

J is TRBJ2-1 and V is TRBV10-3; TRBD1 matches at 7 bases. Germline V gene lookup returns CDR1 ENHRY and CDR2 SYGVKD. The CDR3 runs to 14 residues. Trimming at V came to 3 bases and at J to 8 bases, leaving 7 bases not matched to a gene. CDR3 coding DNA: TGTGCCATCAGTGAACGACAGGGTAGCGATGAGCAGTTCTTC. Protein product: CAISERQGSDEQFF.

The CDR3 protein is CATSRLFGNQPQHF. The CDR3 region has the DNA TGTGCCACCAGCAGACTTTTCGGGAATCAGCCCCAGCATTTT. V is TRBV15 and J is TRBJ1-5; no definite D call. Germline CDR1 LNHNV, CDR2 YYDKDF (reference sequence). V was clipped by 2 bases and J by 4 bases, with 9 bases between them. The CDR3 extends over 14 amino acids.

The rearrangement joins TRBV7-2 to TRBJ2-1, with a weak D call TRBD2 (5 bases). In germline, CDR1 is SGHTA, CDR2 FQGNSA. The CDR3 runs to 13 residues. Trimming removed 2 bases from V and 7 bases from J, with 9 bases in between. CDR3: CASSLRGNNEQFF. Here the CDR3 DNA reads TGTGCCAGCAGCTTACGAGGGAATAATGAGCAGTTCTTC.

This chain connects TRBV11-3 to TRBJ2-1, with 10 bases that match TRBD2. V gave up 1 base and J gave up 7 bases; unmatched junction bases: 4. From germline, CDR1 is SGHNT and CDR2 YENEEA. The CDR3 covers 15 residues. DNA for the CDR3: TGTGCCAGCAGCTTAGGAGCGGGGGGGCAAAATGAGCAGTTCTTC. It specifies CASSLGAGGQNEQFF.

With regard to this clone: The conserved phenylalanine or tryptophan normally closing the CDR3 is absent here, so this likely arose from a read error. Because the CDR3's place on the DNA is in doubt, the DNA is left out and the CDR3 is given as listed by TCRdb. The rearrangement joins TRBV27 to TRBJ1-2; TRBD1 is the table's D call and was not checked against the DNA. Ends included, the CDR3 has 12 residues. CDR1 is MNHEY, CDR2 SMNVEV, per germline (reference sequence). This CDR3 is CASRFLLSGTGE.

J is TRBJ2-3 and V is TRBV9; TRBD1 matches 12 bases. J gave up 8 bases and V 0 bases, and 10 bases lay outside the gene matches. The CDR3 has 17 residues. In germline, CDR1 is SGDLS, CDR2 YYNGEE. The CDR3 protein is CASSVGVPGQGARTQYF. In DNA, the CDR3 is TGTGCCAGCAGCGTAGGAGTACCGGGACAGGGGGCGCGTACGCAGTATTTT.